One sample yielded the 4 T cell receptor beta chains listed below, sequenced in a study of cytomegalovirus exposure and HLA in healthy donors. PCR used 60 Vbeta primers and 13 Jbeta primers. TCRdb's table, derived via immunoSEQ multiplex PCR, lists solely in-frame clones and lacks some. The sample contains about 160,000 clones, around 80% of which appear only once. The sample was PBMCs. The receptors were gathered from a man younger than 35 in good health and CMV-seropositive.

Notes on this clone: The sample holds other DNA sequences that translate to the same CDR3. The V gene is TRBV2, the J gene TRBJ1-6, with a weak D call TRBD1 (5 bases). Germline values: CDR1 SNHLY, CDR2 FYNNEI. The CDR3 runs to 15 residues. V gave up 6 bases and J gave up 3 bases, with 12 bases separating them. As DNA, the CDR3 is TGTGCCAGCAGGTCGGGGGTCGACTATAATTCACCCCTCCACTTT. Amino acids: CASRSGVDYNSPLHF.

This clone was detected once. The rearrangement links TRBV6-5 to TRBJ1-5; 9 nucleotides agree with TRBD1. J lost 7 bases, V lost 0 bases, and 4 bases had no gene match. The germline gives CDR1 MNHEY, CDR2 SVGAGI. The CDR3 has 15 residues. The CDR3: CASSYSDRGDQPQHF. The CDR3 DNA reads as TGTGCCAGCAGTTACTCGGACAGGGGAGACCAGCCCCAGCATTTT.

The chain joins TRBV6-6 to TRBJ1-5; weak D call: TRBD1 (5 bases). The CDR3 covers 15 residues. Between the trimmed V and J ends, which lost 6 bases and 2 bases, there was a span of 14 bases. CDR1 is MNHNY and CDR2 is SVGAGI in the germline V gene (reference sequence). For the CDR3, the DNA is TGTGCCAGCAGGGGAGGGGAGAGGGGCAATCAGCCCCAGCATTTT. Its translation: CASRGGERGNQPQHF.

The rearrangement joins TRBV29-1 to TRBJ1-3; TRBD1 matches 8 bases. CDR1 is SQVTM, CDR2 ANQGSEA, per germline. With 0 bases clipped from V and 5 bases from J, the junction kept 6 bases outside the gene matches. The CDR3 is made up of 15 amino acids. The CDR3 sequence is CSVEDPQGARNTIYF. CDR3 DNA: TGCAGCGTTGAAGATCCCCAGGGGGCTAGAAACACCATATATTTT.